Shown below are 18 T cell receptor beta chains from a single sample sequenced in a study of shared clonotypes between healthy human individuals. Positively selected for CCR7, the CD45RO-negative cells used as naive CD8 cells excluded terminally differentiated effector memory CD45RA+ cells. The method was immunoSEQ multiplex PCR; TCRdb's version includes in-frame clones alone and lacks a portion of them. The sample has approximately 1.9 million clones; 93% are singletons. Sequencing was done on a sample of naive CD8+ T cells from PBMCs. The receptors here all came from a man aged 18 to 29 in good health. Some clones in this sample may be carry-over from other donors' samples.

CDR3 DNA sequence: TGTGCCAGCAGCTTAGTCTCCCCCCGGGCGCGCGGGAGTCCCTACGAGCAGTACTTC. The encoded protein is CASSLVSPRARGSPYEQYF. The chain is built from TRBV7-2 and TRBJ2-7; TRBD2 agrees at 7 bases. V was clipped by 1 base and J by 2 bases; unmatched bases: 17. Germline CDR1 SGHTA, CDR2 FQGNSA. The CDR3 totals 19 residues.

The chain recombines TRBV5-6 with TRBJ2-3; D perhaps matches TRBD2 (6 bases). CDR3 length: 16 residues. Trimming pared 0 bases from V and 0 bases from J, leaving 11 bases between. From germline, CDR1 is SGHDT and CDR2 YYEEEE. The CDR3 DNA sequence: TGTGCCAGCAGCTTGGAGGGTAGCGGTAGCACAGATACGCAGTATTTT. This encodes CASSLEGSGSTDTQYF.

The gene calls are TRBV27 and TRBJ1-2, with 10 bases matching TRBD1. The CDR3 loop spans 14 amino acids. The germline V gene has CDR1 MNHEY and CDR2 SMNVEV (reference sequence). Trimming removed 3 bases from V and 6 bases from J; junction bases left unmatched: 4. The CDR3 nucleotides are TGTGCCAGCAGTTTCGACAGGGGGCCGGATGGCTACACCTTC. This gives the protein CASSFDRGPDGYTF.

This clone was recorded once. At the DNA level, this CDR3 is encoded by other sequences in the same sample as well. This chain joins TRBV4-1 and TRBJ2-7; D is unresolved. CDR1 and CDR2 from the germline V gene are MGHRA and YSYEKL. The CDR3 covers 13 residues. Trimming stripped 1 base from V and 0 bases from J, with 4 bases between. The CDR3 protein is CASSQAPSYEQYF. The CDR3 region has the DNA TGCGCCAGCAGCCAAGCCCCCTCCTACGAGCAGTACTTC.

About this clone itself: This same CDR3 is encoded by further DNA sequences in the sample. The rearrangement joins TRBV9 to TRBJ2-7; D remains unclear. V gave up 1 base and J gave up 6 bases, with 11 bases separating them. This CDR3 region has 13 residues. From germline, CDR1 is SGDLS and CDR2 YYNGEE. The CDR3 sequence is CASSVSAVSEQYF. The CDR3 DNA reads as TGTGCCAGCAGCGTATCAGCAGTATCCGAGCAGTACTTC. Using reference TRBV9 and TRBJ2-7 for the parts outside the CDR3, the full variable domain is DSGVTQTPKHLITATGQRVTLRCSPRSGDLSVYWYQQSLDQGLQFLIQYYNGEERAKGNILERFSAQQFPDLHSELNLSSLELGDSALYFCASSVSAVSEQYFGPGTRLTVT.

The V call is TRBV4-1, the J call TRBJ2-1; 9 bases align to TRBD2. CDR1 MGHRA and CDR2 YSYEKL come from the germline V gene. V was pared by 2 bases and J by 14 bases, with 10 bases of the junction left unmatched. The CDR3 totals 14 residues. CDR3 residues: CASSQTPSGNMKFF. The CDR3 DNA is TGCGCCAGCAGCCAAACGCCTAGCGGGAACATGAAGTTCTTC.

The CDR3 DNA is TGTGCCAGCAGTTTGGCAGGGGGCAATGAAAAACTGTTTTTT. Its protein is CASSLAGGNEKLFF. The chain uses TRBV27 and TRBJ1-4; TRBD1 matches at 8 bases. CDR1 and CDR2 (germline): MNHEY, SMNVEV (reference sequence). The ends lost 3 bases at V and 5 bases at J; junction bases unmatched: 2. The CDR3 consists of 14 residues.

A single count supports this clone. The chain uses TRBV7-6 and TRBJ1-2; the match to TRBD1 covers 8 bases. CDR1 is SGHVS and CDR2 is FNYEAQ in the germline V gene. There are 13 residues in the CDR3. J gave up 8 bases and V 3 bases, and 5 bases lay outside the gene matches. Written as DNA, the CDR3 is TGTGCCAGCAGCTTGGGGACAGGTTTAGGCTACACCTTC. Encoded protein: CASSLGTGLGYTF.

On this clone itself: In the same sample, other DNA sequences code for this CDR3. DNA of the CDR3: TGTGCCAGCAGTTATGGGGAGACCCAGTACTTC. Residues: CASSYGETQYF. The chain couples TRBV6-6 to TRBJ2-5; D remains unclear. V shed 3 bases and J shed 5 bases, with 4 bases lying between them. The CDR3 totals 11 residues. Germline CDR1 and CDR2: MNHNY and SVGAGI (reference sequence).

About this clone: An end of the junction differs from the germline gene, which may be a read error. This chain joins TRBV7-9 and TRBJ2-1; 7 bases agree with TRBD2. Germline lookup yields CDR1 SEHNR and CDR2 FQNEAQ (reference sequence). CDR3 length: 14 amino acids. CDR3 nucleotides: TGTGCCAGCAGCCTAGCGGTTCTAGACAATGAGCAGTTCTTC. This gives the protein CASSLAVLDNEQFF.

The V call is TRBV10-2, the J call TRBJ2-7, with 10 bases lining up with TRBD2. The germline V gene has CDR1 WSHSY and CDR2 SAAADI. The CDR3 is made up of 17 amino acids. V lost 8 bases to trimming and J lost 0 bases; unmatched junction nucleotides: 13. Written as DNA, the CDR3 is TGCGCCAGCCTTTATAGCGGGAGGAGTGGTGTCTCCTACGAGCAGTACTTC. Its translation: CASLYSGRSGVSYEQYF.

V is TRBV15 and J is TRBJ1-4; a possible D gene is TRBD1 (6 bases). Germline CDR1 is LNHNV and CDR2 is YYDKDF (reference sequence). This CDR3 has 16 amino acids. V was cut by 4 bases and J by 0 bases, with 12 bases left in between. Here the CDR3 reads CATSIFHRATNEKLFF. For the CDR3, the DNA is TGTGCCACCAGCATATTCCACAGGGCAACTAATGAAAAACTGTTTTTT.

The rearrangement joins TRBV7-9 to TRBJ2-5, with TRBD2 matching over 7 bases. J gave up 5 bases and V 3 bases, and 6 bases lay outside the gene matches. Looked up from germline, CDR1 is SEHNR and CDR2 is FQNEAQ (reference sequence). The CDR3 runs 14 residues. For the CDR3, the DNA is TGTGCCAGCAGCTTTGCGGGAGTGGGTGAGACCCAGTACTTC. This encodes CASSFAGVGETQYF.

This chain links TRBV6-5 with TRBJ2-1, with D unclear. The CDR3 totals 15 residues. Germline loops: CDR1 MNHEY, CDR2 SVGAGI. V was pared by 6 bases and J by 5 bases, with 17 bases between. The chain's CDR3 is CASSPLDGRNNEQFF. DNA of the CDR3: TGTGCCAGCAGCCCCTTGGACGGACGAAACAATGAGCAGTTCTTC.

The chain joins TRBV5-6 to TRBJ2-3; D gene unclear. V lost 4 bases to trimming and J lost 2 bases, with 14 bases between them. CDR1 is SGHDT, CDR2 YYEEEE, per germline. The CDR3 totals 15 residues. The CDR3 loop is CASSGEDGFTDTQYF. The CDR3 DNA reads TGTGCCAGCAGCGGAGAGGACGGATTCACAGATACGCAGTATTTT.

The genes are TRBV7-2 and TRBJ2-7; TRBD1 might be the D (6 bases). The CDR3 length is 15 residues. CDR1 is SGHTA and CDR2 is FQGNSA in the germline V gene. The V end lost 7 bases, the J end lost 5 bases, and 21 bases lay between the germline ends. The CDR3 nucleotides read TGTGCCAGCACCAGTCCGGGGCAGGGGATCCACGAGCAGTACTTC. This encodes CASTSPGQGIHEQYF. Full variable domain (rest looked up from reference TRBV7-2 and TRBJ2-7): GAGVSQSPSNKVTEKGKDVELRCDPISGHTALYWYRQSLGQGLEFLIYFQGNSAPDKSGLPSDRFSAERTGGSVSTLTIQRTQQEDSAVYLCASTSPGQGIHEQYFGPGTRLTVT.

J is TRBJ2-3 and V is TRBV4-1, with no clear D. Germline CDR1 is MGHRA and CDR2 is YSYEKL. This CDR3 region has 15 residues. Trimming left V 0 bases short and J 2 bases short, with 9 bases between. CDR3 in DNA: TGCGCCAGCAGCCAAGAGTCTTATGACACAGATACGCAGTATTTT. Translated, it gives CASSQESYDTDTQYF.

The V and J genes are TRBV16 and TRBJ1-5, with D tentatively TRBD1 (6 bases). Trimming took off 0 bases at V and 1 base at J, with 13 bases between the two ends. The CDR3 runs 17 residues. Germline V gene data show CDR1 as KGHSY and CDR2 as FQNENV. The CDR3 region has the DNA TGTGCCAGCAGCCAATCTGTGGGACATCTCAGCAATCAGCCCCAGCATTTT. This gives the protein CASSQSVGHLSNQPQHF.